The rows below give T cell receptor beta chains drawn from one sample of a study of T cell clusters in autoimmune cytopenias. TCRdb re-called the multiplex PCR reads; every CDR3 protein appears as one record, without DNA. This sample's table has thousands of distinct CDR3 sequences. Sequencing was carried out using peripheral blood. The receptor set was obtained from a human donor with an autoimmune cytopenia or autoimmune hepatitis (not recorded which). Both conserved end residues are part of each CDR3. Not every row has a clone size; where given, it reads once, few, many or a size class.

cdr3_length: 14
v_call: TRBV18
j_call: TRBJ2-5
clone_size: medium-sized
cdr3_aa: CASSISARVETQYF

cdr3_length: 15
v_call: TRBV14
j_call: TRBJ2-1
clone_size: NA
cdr3_aa: CASSQGGRGHNEQFF

cdr3_length: 11
v_call: TRBV6-2/TRBV6-3
j_call: TRBJ2-1
clone_size: NA
cdr3_aa: CASSYLDEQFF

cdr3_length: 15
v_call: TRBV19
j_call: TRBJ2-2
clone_size: medium-sized
cdr3_aa: CASSITPGGPGELFF

cdr3_length: 19
v_call: TRBV24-1
j_call: TRBJ2-3
clone_size: NA
cdr3_aa: CATSDPHLQGRWVTDTQYF

cdr3_length: 17
v_call: TRBV6-5
j_call: TRBJ2-7
clone_size: medium-sized
cdr3_aa: CASSPGAGFHLSYEQYF

cdr3_length: 12
v_call: TRBV20-1
j_call: TRBJ1-3
clone_size: NA
cdr3_aa: CSAWTGGNTIYF

cdr3_length: 15
v_call: TRBV14
j_call: TRBJ1-1
clone_size: medium-sized
cdr3_aa: CASSQGGALNTEAFF

cdr3_length: 14
v_call: TRBV11-2
j_call: TRBJ2-7
clone_size: NA
cdr3_aa: CASSTGTGGYEQYF

cdr3_length: 16
v_call: TRBV12-3/TRBV12-4
j_call: TRBJ2-3
clone_size: medium-sized
cdr3_aa: CASSFVAGVITDTQYF

cdr3_length: 15
v_call: TRBV6-5
j_call: TRBJ2-3
clone_size: medium-sized
cdr3_aa: CASSSGLAGTDTQYF

cdr3_length: 16
v_call: TRBV5-1
j_call: TRBJ2-7
clone_size: NA
cdr3_aa: CASSLVRGTPSYEQYF

cdr3_length: 16
v_call: TRBV11-1
j_call: TRBJ2-7
clone_size: NA
cdr3_aa: CASSYNPGTSGYEQYF

cdr3_length: 13
v_call: TRBV6-5
j_call: TRBJ2-7
clone_size: medium-sized
cdr3_aa: CASSYEGAHEQYF

cdr3_length: 15
v_call: TRBV20-1
j_call: TRBJ2-3
clone_size: medium-sized
cdr3_aa: CSARDGRGRTDTQYF

cdr3_length: 13
v_call: TRBV12-3/TRBV12-4
j_call: TRBJ1-5
clone_size: NA
cdr3_aa: CASSEDRNQPQHF

cdr3_length: 15
v_call: TRBV6-1
j_call: TRBJ2-7
clone_size: medium-sized
cdr3_aa: CASSEVGRSSYEQYF

cdr3_length: 14
v_call: TRBV12-3/TRBV12-4
j_call: TRBJ1-1
clone_size: NA
cdr3_aa: CASSFPGHLTEAFF

cdr3_length: 14
v_call: TRBV27
j_call: TRBJ2-1
clone_size: NA
cdr3_aa: CASSWLAGDNEQFF

cdr3_length: 14
v_call: TRBV27
j_call: TRBJ1-1
clone_size: NA
cdr3_aa: CASSLDGYNTEAFF

cdr3_length: 15
v_call: TRBV20-1
j_call: TRBJ2-3
clone_size: NA
cdr3_aa: CSASQANTPRGAWYF

cdr3_length: 16
v_call: TRBV7-6
j_call: TRBJ2-2
clone_size: NA
cdr3_aa: CASSHPSGTNTGELFF

cdr3_length: 15
v_call: TRBV19
j_call: TRBJ2-2
clone_size: medium-sized
cdr3_aa: CASSIEDIYTGELFF

cdr3_length: 15
v_call: TRBV4-3
j_call: TRBJ1-2
clone_size: NA
cdr3_aa: CASSQDFPPRLGYTF

cdr3_length: 12
v_call: TRBV29-1
j_call: TRBJ2-5
clone_size: medium-sized
cdr3_aa: CSGRGNGETQYF

cdr3_length: 13
v_call: TRBV14
j_call: TRBJ1-1
clone_size: NA
cdr3_aa: CASSTTWETEAFF

cdr3_length: 13
v_call: TRBV7-6
j_call: TRBJ2-7
clone_size: NA
cdr3_aa: CASSLSGSYEQYF

cdr3_length: 14
v_call: TRBV6-2/TRBV6-3
j_call: TRBJ2-5
clone_size: NA
cdr3_aa: CASSTTSGQETQYF

cdr3_length: 13
v_call: TRBV20-1
j_call: TRBJ2-7
clone_size: NA
cdr3_aa: CSARDRASYEQYF

cdr3_length: 15
v_call: TRBV7-9
j_call: TRBJ2-1
clone_size: NA
cdr3_aa: CASSFWASGSDEQFF

cdr3_length: 13
v_call: TRBV5-1
j_call: TRBJ2-7
clone_size: NA
cdr3_aa: CASSLIGNYEQYF

cdr3_length: 15
v_call: TRBV6-5
j_call: TRBJ2-3
clone_size: medium-sized
cdr3_aa: CASSRQGTSTDTQYF

cdr3_length: 14
v_call: TRBV29-1
j_call: TRBJ2-1
clone_size: medium-sized
cdr3_aa: CSVLIRSFGNEQFF

cdr3_length: 14
v_call: TRBV12-3/TRBV12-4
j_call: TRBJ2-1
clone_size: medium-sized
cdr3_aa: CASSLVPSVDEQFF

cdr3_length: 13
v_call: TRBV6-6
j_call: TRBJ2-1
clone_size: medium-sized
cdr3_aa: CASNRLALNEQFF